This entry describes one TCR beta chain. No antigen is known for it. The data belong to a study of T cell responses to AZD1222 COVID-19 vaccine. Broader study findings: The number of AZD1222 recipients seropositive at baseline was only five to seven.

Here immunoSEQ multiplex PCR was the method, and the copy in TCRdb shows in-frame clones only, minus some. The sample contains around 140,000 clones, roughly nine tenths of which appear only once. V lost 5 bases and J lost 1, with 6 bases in between. Germline V gene lookup returns CDR1 SGHRS and CDR2 YFSETQ. The CDR3 totals 12 residues. The starting material was peripheral blood, obtained on day 0 of AZD1222 vaccination. The TCR comes from an adult in good health. J is TRBJ1-1 and V is TRBV5-1; D uncertain. The CDR3 DNA follows: TGCGCCAGCAGTTCTGGGAACACTGAAGCTTTCTTT. Translation: CASSSGNTEAFF.